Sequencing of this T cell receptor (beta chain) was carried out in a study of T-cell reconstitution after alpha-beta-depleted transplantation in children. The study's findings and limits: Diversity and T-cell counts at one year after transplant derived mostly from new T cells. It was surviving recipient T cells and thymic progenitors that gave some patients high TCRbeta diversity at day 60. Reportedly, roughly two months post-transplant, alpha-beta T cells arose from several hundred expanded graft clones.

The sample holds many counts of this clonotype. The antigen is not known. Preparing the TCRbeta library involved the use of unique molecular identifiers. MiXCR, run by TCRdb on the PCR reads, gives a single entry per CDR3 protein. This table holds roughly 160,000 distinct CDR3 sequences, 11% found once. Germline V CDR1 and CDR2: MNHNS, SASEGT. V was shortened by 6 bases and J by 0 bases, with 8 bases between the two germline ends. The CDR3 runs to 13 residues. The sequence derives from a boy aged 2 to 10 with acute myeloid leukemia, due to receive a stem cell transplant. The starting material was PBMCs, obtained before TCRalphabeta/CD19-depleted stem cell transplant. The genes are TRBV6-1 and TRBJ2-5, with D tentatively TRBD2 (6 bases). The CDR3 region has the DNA TGTGCCAGCAGCCGCGGGAACCAAGAGACCCAGTACTTC. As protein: CASSRGNQETQYF.